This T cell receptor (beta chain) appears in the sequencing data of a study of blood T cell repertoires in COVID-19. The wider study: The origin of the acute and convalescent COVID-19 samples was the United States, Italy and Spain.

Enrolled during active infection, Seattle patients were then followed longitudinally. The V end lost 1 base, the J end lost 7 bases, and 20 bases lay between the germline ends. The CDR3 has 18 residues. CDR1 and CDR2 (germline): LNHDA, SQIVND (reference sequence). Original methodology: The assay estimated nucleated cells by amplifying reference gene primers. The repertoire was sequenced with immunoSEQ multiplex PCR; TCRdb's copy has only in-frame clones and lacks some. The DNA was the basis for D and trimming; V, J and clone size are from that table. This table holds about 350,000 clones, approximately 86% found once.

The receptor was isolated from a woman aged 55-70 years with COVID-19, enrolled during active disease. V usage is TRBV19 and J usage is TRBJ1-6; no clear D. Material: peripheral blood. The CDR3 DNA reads TGTGCCAGTAGTATAGGCCCCCCAGCAGGCTCACTGAATTCACCCCTCCACTTT. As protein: CASSIGPPAGSLNSPLHF.